These 20 T cell receptor beta chains came from one sample sequenced in a study of blood T cell repertoires in COVID-19. The repertoire was sequenced with immunoSEQ multiplex PCR; TCRdb's copy has only in-frame clones and lacks some. This table holds approximately 94,000 clones, roughly 80% found once. The material sequenced was peripheral blood. Every receptor here comes from a human donor in a cohort sampled during active COVID-19.

The chain recombines TRBV19 with TRBJ1-5, with D possibly matching TRBD1 (6 bases). The CDR3 consists of 14 residues. Germline CDR1 LNHDA, CDR2 SQIVND (reference sequence). Trimming cost V 3 bases and J 4 bases, with 10 bases left between them. DNA of the CDR3: TGTGCCAGTAGTATCGGACAGAATAATCAGCCCCAGCATTTT. This translates into CASSIGQNNQPQHF.

The chain employs TRBV12-3 or TRBV12-4 and TRBJ2-1; 8 bases match TRBD1. J was trimmed by 12 bases and V by 6 bases; bases with no gene match: 4. CDR3 length: 11 amino acids. In DNA form, the CDR3 reads TGTGCCAGCAGCCAGGGGGCGGGGCAGTTCTTC. Its translation: CASSQGAGQFF.

The chain carries TRBV19 and TRBJ1-6; D may be TRBD1 (5 bases). CDR1 is LNHDA and CDR2 is SQIVND in the germline V gene (reference sequence). This CDR3 has 16 residues. The V end lost 3 bases, the J end lost 9 bases, and 18 bases lay between the germline ends. The CDR3 DNA is TGTGCCAGTAGTATTGATCCGTCGGGGCGGGGTTCACCCCTCCACTTT. It codes for CASSIDPSGRGSPLHF.

The chain couples TRBV20-1 to TRBJ2-3; D remains unclear. The CDR3 extends over 11 amino acids. The germline V and J ends were trimmed by 2 bases and 2 bases, with 2 bases remaining between them. From germline, CDR1 is DFQATT and CDR2 SNEGSKA (reference sequence). Here the CDR3 reads CSARYTDTQYF. CDR3 nucleotides: TGCAGTGCTAGATACACAGATACGCAGTATTTT.

This clone was found a few times. The chain couples TRBV5-4 to TRBJ2-6; the match to TRBD1 covers 8 bases. Trimming took 3 bases from V and 1 from J; bases not matched to a gene: 6. This CDR3 spans 17 amino acids. From germline, CDR1 is SGHNT and CDR2 YYREEE (reference sequence). The CDR3 DNA reads as TGTGCCAGCAGCTCCCCAGGGGGCCAGTCTGGGGCCAACGTCCTGACTTTC. Its protein product is CASSSPGGQSGANVLTF.

This chain links TRBV28 with TRBJ2-1, with TRBD2 matching 9 bases. The CDR3 is 16 amino acids. The germline V gene encodes CDR1 MDHEN and CDR2 SYDVKM. After removal of 4 bases from V and 8 bases from J, the junction contained 12 bases not matched to a gene. The DNA of the CDR3 is TGTGCCAGCAGTTCGCCGATAGCGGGAGCGTTCGATGAGCAGTTCTTC. Translated: CASSSPIAGAFDEQFF.

The CDR3 sequence is CASSPPAQGGEQFF. The DNA of the CDR3 is TGTGCCAGCTCACCGCCTGCACAGGGCGGTGAGCAGTTCTTC. The V call is TRBV18, the J call TRBJ2-1; D might be TRBD1 (6 bases). Per the germline V gene, CDR1 is KGHSH and CDR2 is LQKENI. The V gene lost 3 bases and the J gene lost 9 bases, with 15 bases spanning the gap. This CDR3 is built from 14 residues.

V and J are TRBV11-2 and TRBJ1-1; TRBD1 might be the D (5 bases). Trimming cost V 3 bases and J 0 bases, with 11 bases left between them. Germline CDR1 reads SGHAT; CDR2 reads FQNNGV. The CDR3 length is 15 residues. The CDR3 spells CASSFQGNMNTEAFF. The CDR3 nucleotides read TGTGCCAGCAGCTTCCAGGGAAACATGAACACTGAAGCTTTCTTT.

CDR3 coding DNA: TGCGCCAGCAGCCAAAGACGTGGACAGAGCACAGATACGCAGTATTTT. Its protein product is CASSQRRGQSTDTQYF. The chain recombines TRBV4-1 with TRBJ2-3; TRBD1 is a possible D gene (6 bases). The CDR3 is 16 residues long. V was trimmed by 2 bases and J by 0 bases, leaving 12 bases between them. Germline V gives CDR1 MGHRA, CDR2 YSYEKL.

The rearrangement joins TRBV12-1 to TRBJ2-1; TRBD2, the table's D call, lacks a check against the DNA. TRBV12-1 is a pseudogene locus. This CDR3 is built from 18 residues. The CDR3 protein is CASSCGTSGGLAYNEQFF. The CDR3 nucleotides are TGTGCCAGCAGCTGCGGGACTAGCGGGGGCCTTGCCTACAATGAGCAGTTCTTC.

The chain recombines TRBV6-4 with TRBJ1-1; D may be TRBD1 (5 bases). The length of the CDR3 is 14 residues. CDR1 MRHNA and CDR2 SNTAGT come from the germline V gene. V was cut by 2 bases and J by 5 bases, with 12 bases left in between. Written as DNA, the CDR3 is TGTGCCAGCAGTGACGGGGGGGAGCCAACTGAAGCTTTCTTT. This encodes CASSDGGEPTEAFF.

The chain carries TRBV10-3 and TRBJ2-5, with D possibly matching TRBD2 (5 bases). Germline lookup yields CDR1 ENHRY and CDR2 SYGVKD. CDR3 size: 16 residues. V lost 3 bases to trimming and J lost 5 bases, with 19 bases between them. The CDR3 region is CAISDRFEGRRETQYF. As DNA, the CDR3 is TGTGCCATCAGTGATAGGTTCGAGGGAAGGAGGGAGACCCAGTACTTC.

The chain combines TRBV3-1 (or the pseudogene TRBV3-2) with TRBJ2-5; 11 bases are a match to TRBD2. This CDR3 spans 16 amino acids. J lost 2 bases, V lost 3 bases, and 5 bases had no gene match. CDR1 is LGHDT and CDR2 is YNNKEL in the germline V gene (reference sequence). CDR3 loop: CASSHAIAGGQETQYF. The CDR3 nucleotides are TGTGCCAGCAGCCACGCGATAGCGGGGGGGCAAGAGACCCAGTACTTC.

This chain uses TRBV7-2 with TRBJ2-3; TRBD2 aligns across 12 bases. CDR1 SGHTA and CDR2 FQGNSA come from the germline V gene. The CDR3 covers 13 residues. With V trimmed by 1 base and J by 14 bases, 4 bases remained unmatched. The CDR3 DNA follows: TGTGCCAGCAGCTTAGGAACTAGCGGGGGGTTGTATTTT. Translated: CASSLGTSGGLYF.

The J gene is TRBJ1-5, the V gene TRBV6-2 or TRBV6-3, with 10 bases matching TRBD1. CDR3 length equals 15 residues. Trimming took 5 bases from V and 9 from J; bases not matched to a gene: 10. The germline CDR1 and CDR2 sequences are MNHEY and SVGEGT. The CDR3 protein is CASSSPGQGSMPQHF. CDR3 nucleotide sequence: TGTGCCAGCAGTAGCCCGGGACAGGGGTCCATGCCCCAGCATTTT.

J is TRBJ1-2 and V is TRBV29-1, with D hard to call. The CDR3 contains 12 residues. Trimming stripped 7 bases from V and 3 bases from J, with 12 bases between. The germline V gene has CDR1 SQVTM and CDR2 ANQGSEA. CDR3 protein: CSGRAGDYGYTF. The CDR3 DNA reads TGCAGCGGCCGCGCGGGAGACTATGGCTACACCTTC.

This clone turned up a few times. The gene calls are TRBV4-1 and TRBJ2-2; possibly TRBD1 for D (6 bases). Per germline, CDR1 MGHRA and CDR2 YSYEKL. This CDR3 is built from 18 residues. Trimming took 5 bases from V and 5 from J, leaving 24 bases between them. DNA of the CDR3: TGCGCCAGCAGCTACACTTTGACAGGAGGAGGCGGAACCGGGGAGCTGTTTTTT. Protein product: CASSYTLTGGGGTGELFF.

This chain uses TRBV19 with TRBJ1-2; the D is unclear. Germline-derived CDR1 and CDR2 are LNHDA and SQIVND (reference sequence). The ends were cut back, 10 bases at V and 1 base at J, with 16 bases in the middle. This CDR3 is built from 14 residues. Here the CDR3 DNA reads TGTGCCACCAAAGCTGGAGGCCATAACTATGGCTACACCTTC. Translation: CATKAGGHNYGYTF.

Comment on this clone: The junction departs from germline at one end; a sequencing error may be responsible. This sequence joins TRBV12-5 and TRBJ2-5, with 7 bases matching TRBD1. The CDR3 consists of 15 residues. CDR1 and CDR2 (germline): LGHNT, FRNRAP. The CDR3 protein is CASGLGQSTQETQYF. In nucleotides, the CDR3 is TGTGCTAGTGGCTTGGGACAGAGCACCCAAGAGACCCAGTACTTC.

V gene TRBV18 combines with J gene TRBJ1-1; D may be TRBD1 (5 bases). From germline, CDR1 is KGHSH and CDR2 LQKENI. The CDR3 covers 16 residues. The ends were cut back, 3 bases at V and 0 bases at J, with 14 bases in the middle. CDR3 sequence (DNA): TGTGCCAGCTCACCCGATTTGGCAGGGATGAACACTGAAGCTTTCTTT. Protein product: CASSPDLAGMNTEAFF.